This T cell receptor beta chain was identified during a study of patients and donors after allogeneic stem cell transplantation. In TCRdb, the RT-PCR reads were re-called with MiXCR into one record per CDR3 protein. The table records a few hundred thousand distinct CDR3 sequences, less than 50% of them present only once. The CDR3 contains 15 residues. Germline lookup yields CDR1 KGHSH and CDR2 LQKENI. V was clipped by 3 bases and J by 8 bases, with 16 bases between them. This clonotype was found a few times. V is TRBV18 and J is TRBJ1-4, with D perhaps matching TRBD1 (6 bases). This clonotype was obtained from a human donor who was either an allogeneic HSCT recipient or a stem cell or donor lymphocyte infusion donor (not recorded which). It is not recorded whose cells these are; they may come from a transplant donor. The material sequenced was blood, either unsorted or a sorted T cell fraction (not recorded which). CDR3 DNA sequence: TGTGCCAGCTCACCTCGGACAGCCCCGGACGAAAAACTGTTTTTT. It translates to CASSPRTAPDEKLFF.